This entry lists 8 T cell receptor beta chains sequenced from one sample in a study of T cells expressing NK-cell markers. TCRdb reanalyzed the 5' RACE reads, giving one entry per CDR3 protein sequence and no DNA. In total, the table holds 350,000 to 450,000 distinct CDR3 sequences. Specimen: blood T cells: a sorted CD56 or NKG2C T cell subset, CD4+ or CD8+ T cells, or bulk PBMC T cells (not recorded which). Every receptor here comes from a man aged 18-70 years in good health.

The V and J genes are TRBV10-3 and TRBJ2-5; TCRdb proposes TRBD1, but this gene call is untestable without DNA. The germline V gene encodes CDR1 ENHRY and CDR2 SYGVKD. The CDR3 loop spans 13 amino acids. The CDR3 loop reads CAIRGQTQETQYF.

The chain carries TRBV18 and TRBJ2-1. CDR3 size: 13 residues. Germline CDR1 reads KGHSH; CDR2 reads LQKENI. This CDR3 is CAGRLSSYNEQFF.

The gene calls are TRBV12-3 or TRBV12-4 and TRBJ2-6. The CDR3 totals 14 residues. The chain's CDR3 is CASSRQPGANVLTF.

The V and J genes are TRBV29-1 and TRBJ2-3; TCRdb picks TRBD1, but there is no DNA to check that call. The germline gives CDR1 SQVTM, CDR2 ANQGSEA. The CDR3 is 15 amino acids. Here the CDR3 reads CSVEGRQGRTDTQYF.

The chain has TRBV20-1 and TRBJ2-2; TCRdb's assignment of TRBD2 cannot be checked, as there is no DNA. Germline V gene sequence: CDR1 DFQATT, CDR2 SNEGSKA (reference sequence). The CDR3 has 15 amino acids. CDR3 in amino acids: CSASKASGNTGELFF.

This chain connects TRBV2 to TRBJ2-3. CDR1 and CDR2 from the germline V gene are SNHLY and FYNNEI. The CDR3 consists of 14 residues. The CDR3 here is CASSKRVSTDTQYF.

The chain employs TRBV5-1 and TRBJ2-3; TCRdb's D call of TRBD2 is untestable without DNA. The CDR3 sequence is 18 residues long. Germline assignment: CDR1 SGHRS and CDR2 YFSETQ. CDR3 region: CASSLAMTSGGGQDTQYF.

V gene TRBV12-3 or TRBV12-4 combines with J gene TRBJ1-5; TCRdb picks TRBD1, but there is no DNA to check that call. The CDR3 spans 15 residues. CDR3 loop: CASSDGQGRTQPQHF.